The 27 T cell receptor beta chains listed next were all sequenced from one sample in a study of graft-versus-host responses after intestinal transplantation. Assay used: immunoSEQ multiplex PCR; TCRdb lists only in-frame clones, some missing. The data hold more than 50,000 clones, with about 89% observed a single time. This specimen consisted of PBMCs, obtained around 95 weeks after intestinal transplant. The source of these receptors is a human patient who received an intestinal transplant, so some T cells may come from the graft donor.

The V and J genes are TRBV2 and TRBJ2-7; D is perhaps TRBD2 (6 bases). This CDR3 has 11 residues. V was trimmed by 10 bases and J by 6 bases, leaving 13 bases between them. CDR1 and CDR2 (germline): SNHLY, FYNNEI. CDR3 amino acids: CATKLEGEQYF. Written as DNA, the CDR3 is TGTGCCACCAAACTGGAGGGCGAGCAGTACTTC.

This rearrangement joins TRBV6-6 to TRBJ1-3; 7 bases match TRBD1. Per the germline V gene, CDR1 is MNHNY and CDR2 is SVGAGI (reference sequence). The CDR3 runs to 14 residues. After removal of 2 bases from V and 4 bases from J, the junction contained 2 bases not matched to a gene. CDR3 protein: CASSYQGQGNTIYF. CDR3 coding DNA: TGTGCCAGCAGTTACCAGGGACAGGGAAACACCATATATTTT.

This chain joins TRBV30 and TRBJ1-4; possibly TRBD1 for D (6 bases). Trimming left V 3 bases short and J 10 bases short, with 21 bases between. The germline V gene has CDR1 GTSNPN and CDR2 SVGIG (reference sequence). The CDR3 length is 15 residues. The CDR3 loop is CAWSPSDRRAGKLFF. The CDR3 DNA reads as TGTGCCTGGAGCCCCTCCGACAGGCGGGCTGGAAAACTGTTTTTT.

This clone came up a few times. The chain is built from TRBV19 and TRBJ1-2, with D uncertain. CDR1 LNHDA and CDR2 SQIVND come from the germline V gene (reference sequence). This CDR3 contains 8 residues. The CDR3 sequence: CGSSGYTF. In nucleotides, the CDR3 is TGTGGCAGCAGCGGCTACACCTTC.

In nucleotides, the CDR3 is TGTGCCAGCTCATCGACGTCCCGGGGGGATGAAAAACTGTTTTTT. Protein: CASSSTSRGDEKLFF. This rearrangement joins TRBV18 to TRBJ1-4; tentatively, D is TRBD1 (5 bases). V lost 5 bases and J 6 bases, leaving 16 bases between the germline ends. The germline V gene has CDR1 KGHSH and CDR2 LQKENI. The CDR3 consists of 15 residues. Together with reference TRBV18 and TRBJ1-4, the CDR3 gives the full variable domain: NAGVMQNPRHLVRRRGQEARLRCSPMKGHSHVYWYRQLPEEGLKFMVYLQKENIIDESGMPKERFSAEFPKEGPSILRIQQVVRGDSAAYFCASSSTSRGDEKLFFGSGTQLSVL.

The chain has TRBV6-1 and TRBJ2-2; D perhaps matches TRBD1 (5 bases). With 4 bases removed from V and 8 bases from J, the gap between germline ends came to 11 bases. CDR1 and CDR2 (germline): MNHNS, SASEGT. The CDR3 runs to 13 residues. This chain's CDR3 is CASSVTDRGELFF. The DNA of the CDR3 is TGTGCCAGCAGTGTGACAGACAGAGGGGAGCTGTTTTTT.

The chain recombines TRBV14 with TRBJ1-6; no clear D. Between the trimmed V and J ends, which lost 1 base and 4 bases, there was a span of 8 bases. CDR1 is SGHDN and CDR2 is FVKESK in the germline V gene. The CDR3 length is 15 residues. CDR3 amino acids: CASSQGLVYNSPLHF. The CDR3 nucleotides are TGTGCCAGCAGCCAAGGACTTGTTTATAATTCACCCCTCCACTTT.

The chain uses TRBV29-1 and TRBJ2-1; 9 bases fit TRBD2. CDR1 and CDR2 (germline): SQVTM, ANQGSEA. CDR3 length equals 13 residues. Germline trimming cut 6 bases from V and 4 bases from J; bases unmatched to any gene: 4. In nucleotides, the CDR3 is TGCAGCGTGGAGCGGGGGGCATACAATGAGCAGTTCTTC. Protein product: CSVERGAYNEQFF.

V and J are TRBV6-6 and TRBJ2-3; D unresolved. The germline gives CDR1 MNHNY, CDR2 SVGAGI (reference sequence). With 7 bases removed from V and 2 bases from J, the gap between germline ends came to 10 bases. The CDR3 consists of 13 residues. In nucleotides, the CDR3 is TGTGCCAGCAACCCACTTCACACAGATACGCAGTATTTT. Translated: CASNPLHTDTQYF.

This clone is a singleton in its sample. V usage is TRBV6-1 and J usage is TRBJ1-2, with D maybe TRBD1 (6 bases). Germline lookup yields CDR1 MNHNS and CDR2 SASEGT. V lost 7 bases to trimming and J lost 8 bases, with 14 bases between them. The length of the CDR3 is 12 residues. CDR3 region: CASKIQGDGYTF. The DNA for the CDR3 is TGTGCCAGCAAGATACAGGGAGACGGCTACACCTTC.

The chain uses TRBV10-2 and TRBJ1-3; D remains ambiguous. Germline lookup yields CDR1 WSHSY and CDR2 SAAADI. Trimming removed 2 bases at V and 0 bases at J, with 14 bases between. This CDR3 spans 17 amino acids. CDR3 region: CASSETEGLISGNTIYF. CDR3 in DNA: TGCGCCAGCAGTGAGACGGAGGGTCTAATCTCTGGAAACACCATATATTTT.

The V and J genes are TRBV4-1 and TRBJ2-5, with 10 bases that match TRBD1. J gave up 5 bases and V 3 bases, and 3 bases lay outside the gene matches. CDR3 length: 14 amino acids. Germline V gives CDR1 MGHRA, CDR2 YSYEKL. Here the CDR3 reads CASSQGQGTETQYF. CDR3 DNA: TGCGCCAGCAGCCAGGGACAGGGGACGGAGACCCAGTACTTC.

The genes are TRBV7-9 and TRBJ1-2, with D possibly matching TRBD1 (6 bases). This CDR3 region has 13 residues. Trimming removed 6 bases at V and 8 bases at J, with 16 bases between. Germline-derived CDR1 and CDR2 are SEHNR and FQNEAQ (reference sequence). CDR3 region: CASSPTGGEGYTF. The DNA for the CDR3 is TGTGCCAGCAGTCCAACCGGGGGCGAGGGCTACACCTTC.

The chain combines TRBV7-9 with TRBJ1-1; 7 bases agree with TRBD1. J gave up 2 bases and V 1 base, and 1 base lay outside the gene matches. The germline gives CDR1 SEHNR, CDR2 FQNEAQ (reference sequence). The length of the CDR3 is 14 residues. The CDR3 bases are TGTGCCAGCAGCTTAGGACAGGGTAACACTGAAGCTTTCTTT. Its protein product is CASSLGQGNTEAFF.

The chain links TRBV15 to TRBJ2-3, with a tentative D call TRBD1 (7 bases). The V and J ends lost 1 base and 3 bases respectively, with 14 bases between them. The CDR3 length is 16 residues. Germline V gives CDR1 LNHNV, CDR2 YYDKDF (reference sequence). CDR3 in DNA: TGTGCCACCAGCAGAGCCCAGGGGGGCGAGACAGATACGCAGTATTTT. Its translation: CATSRAQGGETDTQYF.

The V call is TRBV7-6, the J call TRBJ2-5, with TRBD2 matching over 8 bases. Germline CDR1 is SGHVS and CDR2 is FNYEAQ. Trimming removed 5 bases from V and 5 bases from J; junction bases left unmatched: 13. The CDR3 runs 16 residues. As DNA, the CDR3 is TGTGCCAGCAGCCCCTTCGGACTAGCCAATGGGGAGACCCAGTACTTC. Translation: CASSPFGLANGETQYF.

CDR3 residues: CASGAKTETQYF. CDR3 DNA: TGTGCTAGTGGCGCCAAAACGGAGACCCAGTACTTC. This sequence joins TRBV12-5 and TRBJ2-5; D remains unclear. This CDR3 comprises 12 residues. Trimming removed 6 bases at V and 5 bases at J, with 10 bases between. From germline, CDR1 is LGHNT and CDR2 FRNRAP.

The chain couples TRBV27 to TRBJ2-7; D may be TRBD1 or TRBD2 (7 bases each). Trimming took off 6 bases at V and 2 bases at J, with 14 bases between the two ends. The CDR3 totals 14 residues. Germline CDR1 is MNHEY and CDR2 is SMNVEV (reference sequence). CDR3 in amino acids: CASSYSGGAYEQYF. CDR3 DNA: TGTGCCAGCAGCTACTCAGGGGGGGCCTACGAGCAGTACTTC.

The chain recombines TRBV29-1 with TRBJ1-3; D not certain. Germline assignment: CDR1 SQVTM and CDR2 ANQGSEA. The CDR3 sequence is 12 residues long. Trimming shortened V by 1 base and J by 8 bases, and 9 bases separated the two germline ends. The CDR3, as DNA: TGCAGCGTTGAAGGAGGAGGAGACACCATATATTTT. This gives the protein CSVEGGGDTIYF.

This rearrangement joins TRBV5-1 to TRBJ1-1; D not certain. V dropped 2 bases and J dropped 2 bases, with 16 bases sitting between them. The CDR3 contains 16 residues. Per germline, CDR1 SGHRS and CDR2 YFSETQ. The DNA of the CDR3 is TGCGCCAGCAGCTTAGTGTCGATGCGATTTAACACTGAAGCTTTCTTT. This sequence encodes CASSLVSMRFNTEAFF.

The rearrangement links TRBV5-5 to TRBJ2-7; D is unresolved. Trimming took 0 bases from V and 3 from J, leaving 19 bases between them. The CDR3 has 17 residues. Germline loops: CDR1 SGHKS, CDR2 YYEKEE (reference sequence). The CDR3 is CASSLEPAVRHDYEQYF. As DNA, the CDR3 is TGTGCCAGCAGCTTGGAGCCGGCAGTCCGACATGACTACGAGCAGTACTTC. Based on the CDR3 plus reference TRBV5-5 and TRBJ2-7, the full variable domain is DAGVTQSPTHLIKTRGQQVTLRCSPISGHKSVSWYQQVLGQGPQFIFQYYEKEERGRGNFPDRFSARQFPNYSSELNVNALLLGDSALYLCASSLEPAVRHDYEQYFGPGTRLTVT.

DNA for the CDR3: TGTGCCAGCAGCTTAAGGAGGGGGAGCTCCTACAATGAGCAGTTCTTC. Its protein is CASSLRRGSSYNEQFF. The V gene is TRBV11-2, the J gene TRBJ2-1; D possibly uses TRBD1 or TRBD2 (6 bases each). The CDR3 consists of 16 residues. CDR1 SGHAT and CDR2 FQNNGV come from the germline V gene. Trimming pared 2 bases from V and 0 bases from J, leaving 11 bases between.

The chain uses TRBV6-6 and TRBJ2-2; TRBD1 is a possible D gene (6 bases). Germline CDR1 is MNHNY and CDR2 is SVGAGI (reference sequence). The CDR3 spans 13 residues. V lost 7 bases and J 5 bases, leaving 11 bases between the germline ends. This CDR3 reads CASKTGTTGELFF. The DNA of the CDR3 is TGTGCCAGCAAAACAGGGACGACCGGGGAGCTGTTTTTT.

This clone is medium-sized (0.01 to 0.1%). The V call is TRBV7-9, the J call TRBJ1-1; possible D gene TRBD1, 5 bases. The ends were cut back, 1 base at V and 6 bases at J, with 9 bases in the middle. This CDR3 spans 13 amino acids. Per germline, CDR1 SEHNR and CDR2 FQNEAQ (reference sequence). Written as DNA, the CDR3 is TGTGCCAGCAGCTTAGATGCGGGGGCTGAAGCTTTCTTT. Translated: CASSLDAGAEAFF. Complete variable domain (other parts from reference TRBV7-9 and TRBJ1-1): DTGVSQNPRHKITKRGQNVTFRCDPISEHNRLYWYRQTLGQGPEFLTYFQNEAQLEKSRLLSDRFSAERPKGSFSTLEIQRTEQGDSAMYLCASSLDAGAEAFFGQGTRLTVV.

This chain connects TRBV7-3 to TRBJ2-5; weak D call: TRBD2 (5 bases). CDR1 is SGHTA and CDR2 is FQGTGA in the germline V gene. Trimming left V 1 base short and J 5 bases short, with 8 bases between. This CDR3 region has 13 residues. The CDR3 is CASSLSTGETQYF. Here the CDR3 DNA reads TGTGCCAGCAGCTTAAGTACGGGGGAGACCCAGTACTTC.

The rearrangement links TRBV6-6 to TRBJ1-2; 7 bases agree with TRBD1. The V gene end was trimmed by 5 bases and the J gene end by 5 bases; junction bases not matched to a gene: 8. Germline-derived CDR1 and CDR2 are MNHNY and SVGAGI (reference sequence). This CDR3 comprises 14 residues. The CDR3, as DNA: TGTGCCAGCAGTACCACGACAGGGCAATATGGCTACACCTTC. Its translation is CASSTTTGQYGYTF.

V and J are TRBV12-2 and TRBJ1-1. TRBV12-2 is a pseudogene segment. The CDR3 runs 17 residues. This chain's CDR3 is CASRLVRPGRGRTEAFF. The CDR3 nucleotides read TGTGCAAGTCGCTTAGTACGCCCAGGCCGCGGGAGGACTGAAGCTTTCTTT.